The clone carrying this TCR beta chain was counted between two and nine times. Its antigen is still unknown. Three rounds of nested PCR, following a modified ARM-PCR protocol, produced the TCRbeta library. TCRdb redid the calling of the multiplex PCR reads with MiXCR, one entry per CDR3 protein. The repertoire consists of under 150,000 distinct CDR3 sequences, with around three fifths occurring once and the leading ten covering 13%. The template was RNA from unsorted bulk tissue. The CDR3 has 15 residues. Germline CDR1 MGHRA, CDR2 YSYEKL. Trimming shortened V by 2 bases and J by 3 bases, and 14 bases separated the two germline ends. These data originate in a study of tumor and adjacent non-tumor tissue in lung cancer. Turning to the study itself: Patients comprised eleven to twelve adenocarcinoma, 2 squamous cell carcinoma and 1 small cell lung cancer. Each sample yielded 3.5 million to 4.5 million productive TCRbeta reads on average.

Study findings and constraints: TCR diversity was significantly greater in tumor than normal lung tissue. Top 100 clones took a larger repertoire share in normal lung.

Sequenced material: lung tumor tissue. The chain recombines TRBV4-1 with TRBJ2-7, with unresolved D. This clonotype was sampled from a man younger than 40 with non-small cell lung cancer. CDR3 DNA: TGCGCCAGCAGCCAAACAACCCCCAGCTACTACGAGCAGTACTTC. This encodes CASSQTTPSYYEQYF.